This TCR beta chain was documented in a study of shared clonotypes between healthy human individuals (TCRdb year 2020). Background for the entire study: Two women and a few men aged 18 to 49 years were included in the cohort. For each donor, CD4 naive and CD4 memory were each given three plates, CD8 naive was given two plates, and CD8 memory was given one plate. The study deeply sequenced blood TCR repertoires of five healthy adults to estimate repertoire size and the extent of clonotype sharing between individuals. Libraries were prepared and TCR repertoires were sequenced by different laboratories using diverse techniques, in order to increase sequencing depth and limit assay-specific biases. Between about 0.8 and 9 billion PBMCs per donor were obtained by leukapheresis. General findings and caveats noted by the study authors: Incomplete sequencing was indicated by rarefaction of sorted-subset datasets, despite the large sequencing depth. Pairwise subsampling indicated that sequencing depth was expected to affect the degree of clonotype sharing among donors. When four donors were compared, the shared fraction of clonotypes was roughly 5% for naive CD4, 3.5% for naive CD8, 2% to 2.5% for memory CD4, and less than 0.5% for memory CD8. Higher generation probabilities were observed for clonotypes shared by all four sorted-subset donors than for non-shared clonotypes. Larger estimated clonotype richness was generally found for naive subsets than for memory subsets. Sampling was restricted to blood, and TCR repertoires in tissues likely differ from the TCR repertoires found in blood. The small number of donors limited the genetic and exposure-history diversity represented.

CDR1 and CDR2 were assigned from the germline V gene (reference sequence) as MNHNY and SVGAGI. The CDR3 contains 16 residues, cysteine and phenylalanine counted. CDR3 DNA only is kept here, 48 bases in frame from base 1. V is pared back by 0 bases and J by 2 bases, with 14 bases lying between the germline termini. Using the deep immunoSEQ assay, multiplex PCR amplified TCR CDR3 regions from genomic DNA. For each cell subset, the extracted genomic DNA was distributed evenly across all wells of several immunoSEQ 96-well plates, and each plate served as one replicate. For sorted subsets, each replicate PCR was loaded with roughly 0.2 ug genomic DNA, equivalent to 32,000 or so T cell genomes. Purified libraries were measured with a Qubit 3.0 fluorometer, size-checked on a Bioanalyzer 2100, and measured again with the KAPA Library Quantification kit. Every immunoSEQ 96-well plate was sequenced on a dedicated single-read 150-cycle Illumina NextSeq 550 flow cell. Concerning the study's data processing: Because the immunoSEQ output included only junctional sequences and no quality scores, the filtering could not be the same as the filtering used for full-length reads. To assign V/J genes and CDR3, sequences were annotated against IMGT germline references using PyIR, a Python wrapper for IgBLAST v1.9. Reads were filtered out if the reads had weak V/J assignments (E-value above 1e-6), no CDR3, stop codons, out-of-frame junctions, or ambiguous translated residues. V3J clonotypes were defined by identical inferred V gene, J gene, and CDR3 amino acid sequence. Percentage overlap between repertoires was calculated by dividing the number of shared unique clonotypes by the size of the smaller repertoire. Repertoire richness was assessed with RTK rarefaction, the Chao1 estimator, and Recon v2.1 estimates of unobserved clonotypes. Generation probabilities were computed with OLGA for all TCRbeta clonotypes obtained by the gDNA method from a few donors. Imported from immuneACCESS, the table was reduced by TCRdb to in-frame sequences with V and J called. These copies leave out some clones; in studies compared against another copy, an unresolved V gene accounts for under half, and the cause of the remainder is not known. Clonal size and the V and J genes are those of that table, whereas D and trimming came from the DNA. The sample includes just over 2,000,000 clones, with roughly 95% observed a single time. The ten largest clonotypes hold 0.85% to 1.2% of the sample.

CD8 naive samples consisted of CD45RO-negative cells that were positively selected for CCR7, yielding a CD45RA+CCR7+ population without TemRA cells. The donors were healthy, HIV-negative adults with no recently reported acute infections or vaccinations. All donors were Caucasian adults living in Nashville, Tennessee, USA. Blood was obtained by leukapheresis, after which PBMCs were separated by Ficoll-Histopaque density gradient centrifugation and cryopreserved in liquid nitrogen vapor phase. Analytical flow cytometry was used to check the purity and quantity of each magnetically sorted T cell population. Each sorted fraction had its genomic DNA isolated and then quantified by UV absorbance on a Nanodrop 2000c. Notes on this clone: Its antigen is not yet known. Per-nucleotide qualities are absent, and no much larger clonotype sits a single base away.

The sample consisted of naive CD8+ T cells sorted from blood. This sample's cell subset or site label indicates: CD45RA+CCR7+. The sequence derives from a man younger than 35 in good health. The receptor chain draws on TRBV6-6 and TRBJ2-7; the best D guess is TRBD1, with 5 bases matching. The bases read TGTGCCAGCAGTTACTCGACACAGGACGGTACCTACGAGCAGTACTTC. The translation is CASSYSTQDGTYEQYF.